What follows are 27 T cell receptor beta chains derived from one specimen sequenced in a study of CD8 T cells in Susac syndrome. Reverse transcription of roughly 0.5 to 1 ug RNA used random hexamers. TCRdb re-analysed the immunoSEQ multiplex PCR reads in MiXCR, keeping a single row per CDR3 protein. The sample consists of fewer than 80,000 distinct CDR3 sequences, 95% of them appearing once. The specimen sequenced was CD8+ T cells from PBMCs. These receptors were obtained from a human donor in good health.

The V and J genes are TRBV7-9 and TRBJ1-6; 9 bases agree with TRBD1. Trimming took 5 bases from V and 10 from J; bases not matched to a gene: 6. CDR3 length equals 14 residues. Germline CDR1 SEHNR, CDR2 FQNEAQ (reference sequence). CDR3 nucleotides: TGTGCCAGCAGCCCCACAGGGGGCGGGTCACCCCTCCACTTT. This sequence encodes CASSPTGGGSPLHF.

In DNA form, the CDR3 reads TGTGCCATCAGTGAGAAGCTAAACACTGAAGCTTTCTTT. Its translation is CAISEKLNTEAFF. The V and J genes are TRBV10-3 and TRBJ1-1; no clear D gene. V was pared by 2 bases and J by 2 bases, with 6 bases between. Germline V CDR1 and CDR2: ENHRY, SYGVKD. There are 13 residues in the CDR3.

The gene calls are TRBV18 and TRBJ2-2; no firm D call. V was clipped by 3 bases and J by 3 bases, with 8 bases between them. Per germline, CDR1 KGHSH and CDR2 LQKENI. This CDR3 is built from 14 residues. Written as DNA, the CDR3 is TGTGCCAGCTCACCGGAGCATTACACCGGGGAGCTGTTTTTT. It yields the protein CASSPEHYTGELFF.

The V gene is TRBV7-2, the J gene TRBJ2-5; tentatively, D is TRBD1 or TRBD2 (6 bases each). V dropped 5 bases and J dropped 0 bases, with 19 bases sitting between them. Per the germline V gene, CDR1 is SGHTA and CDR2 is FQGNSA. The CDR3 runs 17 residues. The CDR3 DNA reads as TGTGCCAGCAGCACCTTGTATGAGGGGGGCAACCAAGAGACCCAGTACTTC. This codes for CASSTLYEGGNQETQYF.

The rearrangement uses TRBV7-6 and TRBJ1-2; D might be TRBD1 (5 bases). Deletions cut 4 bases from V and 3 bases from J, with 15 bases between. The germline CDR1 and CDR2 sequences are SGHVS and FNYEAQ. This CDR3 is built from 15 residues. CDR3 bases: TGTGCCAGCAGCTCACCCCAGGGAGGTGACTATGGCTACACCTTC. Encoded protein: CASSSPQGGDYGYTF.

This chain joins TRBV13 and TRBJ1-1; the D gene is possibly TRBD1 (6 bases). Germline values: CDR1 PRHDT, CDR2 FYEKMQ (reference sequence). CDR3 length equals 14 residues. V gave up 5 bases and J gave up 5 bases, with 15 bases separating them. CDR3 in amino acids: CASSLPQGRTEAFF. In nucleotides, the CDR3 is TGTGCCAGCAGCCTACCACAGGGTCGGACTGAAGCTTTCTTT.

This rearrangement joins TRBV12-3 or TRBV12-4 to TRBJ1-1; D remains unclear. V dropped 6 bases and J dropped 7 bases, with 6 bases sitting between them. There are 10 residues in the CDR3. The CDR3 loop is CASSGDEAFF. The CDR3 nucleotides read TGTGCCAGCAGCGGAGATGAAGCTTTCTTT.

V is TRBV29-1 and J is TRBJ1-1; unclear D gene. Germline assignment: CDR1 SQVTM and CDR2 ANQGSEA. The germline V and J ends were trimmed by 5 bases and 10 bases, with 17 bases remaining between them. The CDR3 length is 12 residues. In DNA form, the CDR3 reads TGCAGCGTTATAGGTCTGAGTTTGGGAGCTTTCTTT. Encoded protein: CSVIGLSLGAFF. Together with reference TRBV29-1 and TRBJ1-1, the CDR3 gives the full variable domain: SAVISQKPSRDICQRGTSLTIQCQVDSQVTMMFWYRQQPGQSLTLIATANQGSEATYESGFVIDKFPISRPNLTFSTLTVSNMSPEDSSIYLCSVIGLSLGAFFGQGTRLTVV.

V gene TRBV7-9 combines with J gene TRBJ2-5; D gene unclear. Germline lookup yields CDR1 SEHNR and CDR2 FQNEAQ (reference sequence). V was trimmed by 1 base and J by 1 base, leaving 7 bases between them. This CDR3 spans 14 amino acids. The CDR3 reads CASSLEGIQETQYF. The CDR3 DNA reads TGTGCCAGCAGCTTAGAAGGCATCCAAGAGACCCAGTACTTC.

The genes are TRBV12-2 and TRBJ2-2; no DNA check was done on the table's D call, TRBD1. TRBV12-2 is a pseudogene. This CDR3 contains 17 residues. The DNA for the CDR3 is TGTGCAAGTCGCTCCGCACTAGCGGGGGGGCAAACCGGGGAGCTGTTTTTT. It specifies CASRSALAGGQTGELFF.

This CDR3 reads CASSQDARGNSPLHF. The CDR3 bases are TGTGCCAGCAGCCAAGATGCCCGTGGGAATTCACCCCTCCACTTT. The rearrangement links TRBV3-1 to TRBJ1-6; no clear D gene. V was cut by 0 bases and J by 7 bases, with 10 bases left in between. From germline, CDR1 is LGHDT and CDR2 YNNKEL (reference sequence). The CDR3 runs to 15 residues.

The rearrangement uses TRBV13 and TRBJ2-2; no reliable D call. V was clipped by 0 bases and J by 4 bases, with 6 bases between them. This CDR3 comprises 14 residues. CDR1 PRHDT and CDR2 FYEKMQ come from the germline V gene (reference sequence). CDR3 region: CASSLGRVTGELFF. Here the CDR3 DNA reads TGTGCCAGCAGCTTAGGAAGGGTCACCGGGGAGCTGTTTTTT.

The table lists this clonotype with a count of one. The rearrangement uses TRBV27 and TRBJ2-3; D is uncertain. This CDR3 contains 15 residues. With 3 bases removed from V and 0 bases from J, the gap between germline ends came to 10 bases. Germline CDR1 MNHEY, CDR2 SMNVEV (reference sequence). CDR3 sequence reads: CASSLGLPSTDTQYF. CDR3 sequence (DNA): TGTGCCAGCAGTTTGGGTTTACCTAGCACAGATACGCAGTATTTT.

V usage is TRBV10-2 and J usage is TRBJ1-1, with a tentative D call TRBD1 (5 bases). Trimming removed 2 bases from V and 4 bases from J, with 11 bases in between. The germline V gene encodes CDR1 WSHSY and CDR2 SAAADI. This CDR3 is built from 14 residues. CDR3 sequence: CASSELRAATEAFF. As DNA, the CDR3 is TGCGCCAGCAGTGAGCTCAGGGCGGCCACTGAAGCTTTCTTT.

V usage is TRBV5-6 and J usage is TRBJ1-5; TRBD1 is a possible D gene (5 bases). The CDR3 runs to 16 residues. The V end lost 2 bases, the J end lost 7 bases, and 19 bases lay between the germline ends. CDR1 and CDR2 from the germline V gene are SGHDT and YYEEEE. The chain's CDR3 is CASSFYGQITEQPQHF. CDR3 DNA: TGTGCCAGCAGCTTCTACGGACAAATTACGGAACAGCCCCAGCATTTT.

This sequence joins TRBV4-1 and TRBJ2-1, with a tentative D call TRBD2 (5 bases). CDR1 is MGHRA, CDR2 YSYEKL, per germline. This CDR3 comprises 15 residues. Trimming cost V 0 bases and J 8 bases, with 14 bases left between them. CDR3 loop: CASSQDVTLRDEQFF. DNA of the CDR3: TGCGCCAGCAGCCAAGATGTAACTTTGAGGGATGAGCAGTTCTTC.

The chain joins TRBV20-1 to TRBJ1-5, with 10 bases fitting TRBD1. Germline V lookup: CDR1 DFQATT, CDR2 SNEGSKA (reference sequence). V dropped 5 bases and J dropped 7; count of bases not matched to a gene: 14. The CDR3 totals 16 residues. The CDR3 region is CSADDRGRGVDQPQHF. Here the CDR3 DNA reads TGCAGTGCTGACGACAGGGGGCGCGGGGTGGACCAGCCCCAGCATTTT.

The V gene is TRBV19, the J gene TRBJ2-7; D is perhaps TRBD1 or TRBD2 (5 bases each). Germline CDR1 and CDR2: LNHDA and SQIVND (reference sequence). V lost 3 bases to trimming and J lost 6 bases, with 12 bases between them. This CDR3 comprises 13 residues. The CDR3 here is CASSMGPFSEQYF. CDR3 DNA: TGTGCCAGTAGTATGGGACCGTTTTCCGAGCAGTACTTC.

The V gene is TRBV20-1, the J gene TRBJ2-7; maybe TRBD2 (5 bases). V shed 0 bases and J shed 4 bases, with 10 bases lying between them. Germline values: CDR1 DFQATT, CDR2 SNEGSKA (reference sequence). The CDR3 has 13 residues. The CDR3 loop is CSARDPRTYEQYF. CDR3 nucleotide sequence: TGCAGTGCTAGAGATCCACGGACTTACGAGCAGTACTTC.

The chain has TRBV7-8 and TRBJ1-5; 7 nucleotides agree with TRBD1. Germline V CDR1 and CDR2: SGHVS, FQNEAQ. Trimming at V came to 3 bases and at J to 6 bases, leaving 5 bases not matched to a gene. The CDR3 length is 14 residues. CDR3 residues: CASSFQGVGQPQHF. CDR3 DNA sequence: TGTGCCAGCAGCTTCCAGGGGGTGGGTCAGCCCCAGCATTTT.

This chain uses TRBV27 with TRBJ1-4; unclear D gene. Germline CDR1 reads MNHEY; CDR2 reads SMNVEV (reference sequence). There are 16 residues in the CDR3. Trimming left V 3 bases short and J 4 bases short, with 15 bases between. CDR3: CASSLSSGLGNEKLFF. In DNA, the CDR3 is TGTGCCAGCAGTTTGAGTTCCGGGTTGGGTAATGAAAAACTGTTTTTT. Full variable domain (remainder filled in from reference TRBV27 and TRBJ1-4): EAQVTQNPRYLITVTGKKLTVTCSQNMNHEYMSWYRQDPGLGLRQIYYSMNVEVTDKGDVPEGYKVSRKEKRNFPLILESPSPNQTSLYFCASSLSSGLGNEKLFFGSGTQLSVL.

This chain links TRBV7-2 with TRBJ2-7, with 7 bases identical to TRBD1. V dropped 5 bases and J dropped 3; count of bases not matched to a gene: 4. The CDR3 is made up of 13 amino acids. Germline values: CDR1 SGHTA, CDR2 FQGNSA. For the CDR3, the DNA is TGTGCCAGCAGCCAGGACAGGTTCTACGAGCAGTACGTC. Amino acid sequence: CASSQDRFYEQYV.

The V and J genes are TRBV9 and TRBJ2-3, with TRBD2 matching over 8 bases. V shed 3 bases, J shed 2 bases, and the junction held 11 bases outside the gene matches. The CDR3 loop spans 17 amino acids. Germline V CDR1 and CDR2: SGDLS, YYNGEE. The CDR3 sequence is CASSAGTSFTLTDTQYF. For the CDR3, the DNA is TGTGCCAGCAGCGCCGGGACTAGTTTTACCCTCACAGATACGCAGTATTTT.

V is TRBV7-9 and J is TRBJ2-5; D is perhaps TRBD1 or TRBD2 (5 bases each). The ends were cut back, 5 bases at V and 5 bases at J, with 12 bases in the middle. Germline V gene lookup returns CDR1 SEHNR and CDR2 FQNEAQ (reference sequence). There are 13 residues in the CDR3. CDR3 residues: CASSGDLRETQYF. CDR3 coding DNA: TGTGCCAGCAGCGGGGACCTACGGGAGACCCAGTACTTC.

This sequence joins TRBV5-1 and TRBJ2-2; no definite D call. The CDR3 is 16 residues long. Germline loops: CDR1 SGHRS, CDR2 YFSETQ. V lost 0 bases and J 6 bases, leaving 15 bases between the germline ends. The CDR3 DNA sequence: TGCGCCAGCAGCTTGGAAGATGGCAGGTCCGCCGGGGAGCTGTTTTTT. It is translated as CASSLEDGRSAGELFF.

This clonotype has only one observation. The chain combines TRBV10-3 with TRBJ1-1; the match to TRBD1 covers 8 bases. With V trimmed by 9 bases and J by 2 bases, 5 bases remained unmatched. The CDR3 totals 13 residues. Germline assignment: CDR1 ENHRY and CDR2 SYGVKD. This chain's CDR3 is CAIGQGGNTEAFF. The CDR3 nucleotides are TGTGCCATAGGACAGGGAGGAAACACTGAAGCTTTCTTT.

The chain couples TRBV10-3 to TRBJ2-2; tentatively, D is TRBD1 (6 bases). The CDR3 consists of 14 residues. Trimming stripped 10 bases from V and 1 base from J, with 13 bases between. Per germline, CDR1 ENHRY and CDR2 SYGVKD. CDR3 nucleotide sequence: TGTGCCACAACAGGACAGATGAACACCGGGGAGCTGTTTTTT. It specifies CATTGQMNTGELFF.